The rows below give T cell receptor beta chains drawn from one sample of a study of regulatory T cells in long-lasting Graves disease. TCRdb re-called the multiplex PCR reads with MiXCR, one entry per CDR3 protein. The sample includes some 500,000 distinct CDR3 sequences, approximately 13% of them seen just once. The data also belong to a second study, concerning T cells in Graves' hyperthyroidism and ophthalmopathy.

The source was peripheral blood mononuclear cells (PBMCs), collected at new diagnosis, from a patient treated with antithyroid drugs. Receptor source: a man aged 25-45 years with Graves disease. Both conserved end residues are trimmed from each CDR3. D genes are given only for firm matches.

TRBV15	-	TRBJ1-5	ATSGGHNQPQH
TRBV10-3	-	TRBJ1-6	AISERGTGNNSPLH
TRBV14	TRBD2	TRBJ2-1	ASSQAGREPYNEQF
TRBV29-1	-	TRBJ1-1	SVEVDSNTEAF
TRBV19	TRBD2	TRBJ2-1	ASTDVAGNYNEQF
TRBV5-1	-	TRBJ2-3	ASSSTGMGTDTQY
TRBV19	-	TRBJ2-3	ASMGSDTQY
TRBV30	-	TRBJ1-1	AWSGGQPNTEAF
TRBV30	-	TRBJ2-3	AWTPGPPYTQY
TRBV12-3/TRBV12-4	TRBD2	TRBJ2-7	ASSSYGTSGGHEQY
TRBV20-1	-	TRBJ1-2	SARRDPNYGYT
TRBV24-1	-	TRBJ1-5	ATQEGQRGGNQPQH
TRBV12-3/TRBV12-4	-	TRBJ2-3	ASSKLTDTQY
TRBV11-3	-	TRBJ1-1	ASSLRAGKGTEAF
TRBV11-2	TRBD2	TRBJ2-7	ASSSLAGEYEQY
TRBV5-1	-	TRBJ2-3	ASSFGLSTDTQY
TRBV29-1	-	TRBJ2-5	SAPRGPQETQY
TRBV12-3/TRBV12-4	-	TRBJ1-3	ASSLGAVSGNTIY
TRBV5-1	-	TRBJ1-3	ASSLVGGVTGNTIY
TRBV10-3	TRBD2	TRBJ2-7	AISESTLADEQY
TRBV5-1	TRBD2	TRBJ2-1	ASSLAPAGEVYNEQF
TRBV7-2	TRBD1	TRBJ1-3	ASSLTQTGIRSGSTIY
TRBV14	-	TRBJ2-5	ASSMRLQETQY
TRBV4-1	-	TRBJ2-5	ASSQLTGPQETQY
TRBV12-3/TRBV12-4	-	TRBJ2-5	ASSLEAGPSYQETQY
TRBV12-3/TRBV12-4	-	TRBJ2-3	AISAGVEGDTQY
TRBV7-3	TRBD2	TRBJ2-2	ARSALAGGSAGELF
TRBV12-3/TRBV12-4	-	TRBJ1-2	ASSLGDLGYGYT
TRBV24-1	TRBD2	TRBJ2-1	ATSERDYPTGEQF
TRBV5-1	TRBD2	TRBJ2-3	ASSPMTSGGTDTQY
TRBV28	-	TRBJ2-7	ASSWGHEQY
TRBV4-2	TRBD2	TRBJ2-7	ASSQELAGGPIEQY
TRBV19	-	TRBJ2-3	ASSSVTGPSTDTQY
TRBV24-1	TRBD2	TRBJ2-3	ATSDLRGATSATDTQY
TRBV14	TRBD2	TRBJ2-1	ASRREENEQF
TRBV6-1	-	TRBJ2-2	ASSGGTAGTGELF
TRBV18	-	TRBJ2-2	ASSPREMGTGELF
TRBV10-3	-	TRBJ2-1	AINSEDNEQF